This T cell receptor (beta chain) was retrieved from a study of cytomegalovirus exposure and HLA in healthy donors. Study-level findings and limits: It emerged from a later analysis that several of the most significant clusters appeared to be linked to common viral pathogens. Published work reported that the classifier diagnosed cytomegalovirus status with high specificity and sensitivity.

Regarding this clone: The target antigen is unknown.

The donors were healthy bone marrow donors. Researchers ran the PCR with 60 Vbeta and 13 Jbeta primers. Assay: immunoSEQ multiplex PCR; the TCRdb copy retains only in-frame clones and omits some. The sample yields 200,000 to 250,000 clones, 77% seen once. Germline CDR1 and CDR2: MNHNY and SVGAGI (reference sequence). The CDR3 sequence is 15 residues long. V gave up 0 bases and J gave up 2 bases, with 7 bases separating them. Source material: PBMCs. The sequence derives from a woman in her sixties in good health and CMV-seropositive. V usage is TRBV6-6 and J usage is TRBJ2-2; weak D call: TRBD1 (6 bases). CDR3 DNA sequence: TGTGCCAGCAGTTACTCGGGACACAACACCGGGGAGCTGTTTTTT. It translates to CASSYSGHNTGELFF.